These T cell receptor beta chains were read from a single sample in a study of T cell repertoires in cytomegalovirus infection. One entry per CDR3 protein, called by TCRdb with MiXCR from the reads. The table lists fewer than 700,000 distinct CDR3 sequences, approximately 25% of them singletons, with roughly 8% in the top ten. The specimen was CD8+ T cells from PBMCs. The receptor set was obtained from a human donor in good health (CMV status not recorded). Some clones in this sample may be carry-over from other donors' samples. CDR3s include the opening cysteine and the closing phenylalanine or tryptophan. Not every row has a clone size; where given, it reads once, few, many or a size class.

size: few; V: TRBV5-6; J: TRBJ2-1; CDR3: CASSQWTAADEQFF
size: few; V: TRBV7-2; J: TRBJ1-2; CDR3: CASSLDISLHTF
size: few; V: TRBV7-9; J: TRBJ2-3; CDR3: CASSSTLAGASTDTQYF
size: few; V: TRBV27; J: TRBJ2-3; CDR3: CASSLRTSGGPYSTDTQYF
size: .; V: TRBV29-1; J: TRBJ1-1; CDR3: CSVPTRHEAFF
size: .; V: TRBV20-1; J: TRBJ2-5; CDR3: CSARVLPAGEETQYF
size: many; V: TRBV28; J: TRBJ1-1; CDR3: CASNGALNTEAFF
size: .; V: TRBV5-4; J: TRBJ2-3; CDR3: CASSPWGGPTDTQYF
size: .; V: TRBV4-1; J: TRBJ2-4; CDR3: CASSQEGSRASKNIQYF
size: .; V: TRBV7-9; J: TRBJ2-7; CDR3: CASSSAVQGYSYEQYF
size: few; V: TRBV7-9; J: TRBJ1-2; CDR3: CASSPGINYGYTF
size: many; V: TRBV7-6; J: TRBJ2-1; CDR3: CASSLDGRKQFF
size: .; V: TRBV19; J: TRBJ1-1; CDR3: CASTKGALGAFF
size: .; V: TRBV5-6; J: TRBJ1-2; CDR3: CASSPFWDLNYGYTF
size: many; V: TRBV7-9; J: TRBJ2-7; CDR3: CASSLSTGGAGLYEQYF
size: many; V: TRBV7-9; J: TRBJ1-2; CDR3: CASSPDGGGYTF
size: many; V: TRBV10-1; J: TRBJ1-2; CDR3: CASSVDSNYGYTF
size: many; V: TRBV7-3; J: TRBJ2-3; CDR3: CASSLMSMASSSTDTQYF
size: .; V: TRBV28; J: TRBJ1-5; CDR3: CASSATGLGDQPQHF
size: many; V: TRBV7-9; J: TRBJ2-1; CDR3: CASSWTGRLGNEQFF
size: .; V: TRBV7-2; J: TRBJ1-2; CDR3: CASSSSPTVSYTF
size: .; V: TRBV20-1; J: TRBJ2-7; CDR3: CSATVRDRGLEQYF
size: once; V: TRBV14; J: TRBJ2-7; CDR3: CASSPTPGLAGGYEQYF
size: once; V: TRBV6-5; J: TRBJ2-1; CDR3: CASRGTGITEQFF
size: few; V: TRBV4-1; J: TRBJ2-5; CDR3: CASSQDRRKTQYF
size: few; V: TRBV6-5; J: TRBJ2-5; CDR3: CASSYSDTPDRETQYF
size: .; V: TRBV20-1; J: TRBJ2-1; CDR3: CSATQQGLGSYNEQFF
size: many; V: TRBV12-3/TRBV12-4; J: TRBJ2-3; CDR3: CASSLRAVPTSTDTQYF
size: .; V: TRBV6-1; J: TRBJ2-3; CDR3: CVSRPGTADRMGDTQYF
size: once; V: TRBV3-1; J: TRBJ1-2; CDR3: CASSQDLPSTYGYTF
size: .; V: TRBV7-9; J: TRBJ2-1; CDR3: CASRSLTGSQSEQFF
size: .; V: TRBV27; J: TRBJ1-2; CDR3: CASSSSSNYGYTF
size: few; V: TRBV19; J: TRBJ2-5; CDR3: CASSSGLPVGETQYF
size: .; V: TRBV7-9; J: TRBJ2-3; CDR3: CASSSTHRGLRPDTQYF
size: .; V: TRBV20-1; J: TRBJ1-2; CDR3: CSAREKGWGYTF
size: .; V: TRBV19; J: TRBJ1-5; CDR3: CASSIVGAPPTQPQHF
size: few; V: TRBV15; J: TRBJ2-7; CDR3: CATSSSDRTDSYEQYF
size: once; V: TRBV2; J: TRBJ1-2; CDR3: CASSLTGRFGYTF
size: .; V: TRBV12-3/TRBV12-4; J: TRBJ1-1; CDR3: CASSLGGTGFTEAFF
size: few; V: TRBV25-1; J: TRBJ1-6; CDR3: CASSEPQGASSPLHF
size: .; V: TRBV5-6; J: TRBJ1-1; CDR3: CASSGRGPSEAFF